The source of this T cell receptor beta chain is a study of blood T cell repertoires in COVID-19. Overall study: Sites in the United States, Italy and Spain provided acute and convalescent COVID-19 samples.

In the original workflow: Reference gene primer amplification gave nucleated cell count estimates. Measured with immunoSEQ multiplex PCR; TCRdb has only the in-frame clones, and not every one. V and J calls plus clone size are reproduced from that table; the DNA served to infer D and trimming. The profile shows 150,000 to 200,000 clones, roughly 87% of them singletons. This CDR3 is 16 amino acids long. Germline lookup yields CDR1 LNHDA and CDR2 SQIVND (reference sequence). Trimming took 5 bases from V and 3 from J, leaving 17 bases between them. The age range of participants was roughly 18 to 90 years, with residence in 20 to 25 US areas. Donors in Cohort 3 who had recovered were those with two negative PCRs, healthcare professional clearance, or resolution of their symptoms.

The chain carries TRBV19 and TRBJ1-5; the D is unclear. The sequencing sample was made of PBMCs or T cells enriched from blood (not recorded which). The receptor was isolated from a man between 45 and 60 years old who had recovered from COVID-19. CDR3 in DNA: TGTGCCAGTAGTGCCTCAGAAATTCGTCTCAATCAGCCCCAGCATTTT. Its translation is CASSASEIRLNQPQHF.